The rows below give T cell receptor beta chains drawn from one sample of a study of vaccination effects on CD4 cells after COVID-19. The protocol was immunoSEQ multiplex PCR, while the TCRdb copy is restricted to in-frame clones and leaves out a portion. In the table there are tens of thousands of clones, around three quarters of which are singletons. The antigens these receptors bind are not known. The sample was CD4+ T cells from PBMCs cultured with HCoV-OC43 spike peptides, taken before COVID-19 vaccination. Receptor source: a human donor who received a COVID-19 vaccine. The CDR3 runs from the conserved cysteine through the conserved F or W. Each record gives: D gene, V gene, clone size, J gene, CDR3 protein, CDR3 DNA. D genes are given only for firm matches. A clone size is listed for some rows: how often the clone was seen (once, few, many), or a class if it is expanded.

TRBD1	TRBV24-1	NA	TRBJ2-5	CATSDVTGTETQYF	TGTGCCACCAGTGATGTGACAGGGACCGAGACCCAGTACTTC
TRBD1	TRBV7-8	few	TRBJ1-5	CASSLAGGQGNSQPQHF	TGTGCCAGCAGCTTAGCAGGGGGACAGGGGAACTCTCAGCCCCAGCATTTT
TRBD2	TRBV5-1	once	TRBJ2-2	CASSTLAGGLTGELFF	TGCGCCAGCAGCACCCTAGCGGGGGGCCTCACCGGGGAGCTGTTTTTT
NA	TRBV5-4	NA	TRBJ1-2	CASSRGQRSNYGYTF	TGTGCCAGCAGCCGGGGCCAACGGAGTAACTATGGCTACACCTTC
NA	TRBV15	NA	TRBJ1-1	CATSRDLDRPLGAFF	TGTGCCACCAGCAGAGATCTCGACAGGCCTCTGGGGGCTTTCTTT
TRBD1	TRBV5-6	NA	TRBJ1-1	CASSLKGQGGWRTEAFF	TGTGCCAGCAGCTTGAAGGGACAGGGGGGTTGGCGCACTGAAGCTTTCTTT
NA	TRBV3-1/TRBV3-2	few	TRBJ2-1	CASSQGQEQFF	TGTGCCAGCAGCCAAGGACAGGAGCAGTTCTTC
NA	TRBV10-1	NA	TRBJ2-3	CASSDGAQDTQYF	TGCGCCAGCAGTGACGGGGCTCAAGATACGCAGTATTTT
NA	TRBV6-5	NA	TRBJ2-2	CASSYFGTEGGELFF	TGTGCCAGCAGTTACTTCGGAACCGAGGGCGGGGAGCTGTTTTTT
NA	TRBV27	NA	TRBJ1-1	CASFSGGAQNTEAFF	TGTGCCAGTTTCAGCGGGGGGGCGCAGAACACTGAAGCTTTCTTT
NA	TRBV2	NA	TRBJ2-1	CASKISLFNEQFF	TGTGCCAGCAAGATATCACTCTTCAATGAGCAGTTCTTC
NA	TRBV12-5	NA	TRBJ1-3	CASGLVGGNTIYF	TGTGCTAGTGGTTTGGTCGGGGGAAACACCATATATTTT